This entry concerns a single T cell receptor beta chain. The antigen is undetermined. This sample is part of a study of cytomegalovirus exposure and HLA in healthy donors. Study results and limitations: It was found in a later analysis that first-cohort TCR clusters tended to co-occur in the 100 to 150 validation repertoires. The classifier reportedly diagnosed cytomegalovirus status with high specificity and sensitivity.

Clones were sequenced by immunoSEQ multiplex PCR, and TCRdb holds only the in-frame ones, with some missing. The profile covers fewer than 200,000 clones, with approximately 89% appearing a single time and under 3.5% taken by the ten largest. Germline V gene lookup returns CDR1 SEHNR and CDR2 FQNEAQ (reference sequence). The germline V and J ends were trimmed by 4 bases and 2 bases, with 9 bases remaining between them. The CDR3 is 14 amino acids. Sequenced sample: PBMCs. This sequence was found in a young man in good health and CMV-seropositive. The genes are TRBV7-9 and TRBJ1-5; possibly TRBD1 for D (5 bases). The CDR3 DNA reads as TGTGCCAGCAGCTCAGTAGGGGGCAATCAGCCCCAGCATTTT. This sequence encodes CASSSVGGNQPQHF.